The rows below give T cell receptor beta chains drawn from one sample of a study of T-cell reconstitution after alpha-beta-depleted transplantation in children. A single record per CDR3 protein comes from TCRdb applying MiXCR to the PCR reads. This table has 83,000 or so distinct CDR3 sequences, approximately 8.4% appearing once. Here the sequenced sample was PBMCs from the stem cell graft donor, taken from the stem cell graft. These receptors originate from a human donor who donated a stem cell graft to a child with congenital amegakaryocytic thrombocytopenia. CDR3s include the opening cysteine and the closing phenylalanine or tryptophan. A D gene is named only where the DNA matches it firmly. Size is stated for part of the rows, as once, few or many counts, or as a class when the clone is expanded.

d_gene: .
abundance: many
v_gene: TRBV20-1
j_gene: TRBJ1-1
CDR3nt: TGCAGTGCTAGGGGAAACAGGGCCCCGGGCGCTTTCTTT
CDR3aa: CSARGNRAPGAFF

d_gene: .
abundance: many
v_gene: TRBV12-3/TRBV12-4
j_gene: TRBJ1-1
CDR3nt: TGTGCCAGCAGTTTGTGGACACTTGGTGGGAACACTGAAGCTTTCTTT
CDR3aa: CASSLWTLGGNTEAFF

d_gene: .
abundance: many
v_gene: TRBV20-1
j_gene: TRBJ2-5
CDR3nt: TGCAGTGCTAGAGTAGTCTCGCGGGAGACCCAGTACTTC
CDR3aa: CSARVVSRETQYF

d_gene: TRBD2
abundance: many
v_gene: TRBV5-1
j_gene: TRBJ2-3
CDR3nt: TGCGCCAGCAGCCCTACCCTAGCGGGGGGCACAGATACGCAGTATTTT
CDR3aa: CASSPTLAGGTDTQYF

d_gene: .
abundance: many
v_gene: TRBV2
j_gene: TRBJ2-3
CDR3nt: TGTGCCAGCAGTGAAGCGGGGCGCACAGATACGCAGTATTTT
CDR3aa: CASSEAGRTDTQYF

d_gene: .
abundance: many
v_gene: TRBV18
j_gene: TRBJ1-1
CDR3nt: TGTGCCAGCTCACCCGAGAAGGAGTACACTGAAGCTTTCTTT
CDR3aa: CASSPEKEYTEAFF

d_gene: TRBD1
abundance: .
v_gene: TRBV20-1
j_gene: TRBJ1-3
CDR3nt: TGCAGGGCTCGAGCTCCGGGACAGGGGCCGGCAACTGGAAACACCATATATTTT
CDR3aa: CRARAPGQGPATGNTIYF

d_gene: .
abundance: few
v_gene: TRBV3-1
j_gene: TRBJ2-7
CDR3nt: TGTGCCAGCAGCCAAAACTACGAGCAGTACTTC
CDR3aa: CASSQNYEQYF

d_gene: .
abundance: many
v_gene: TRBV28
j_gene: TRBJ2-7
CDR3nt: TGTGCCAGCAGACAGGGCTCCTACGAGCAGTACTTC
CDR3aa: CASRQGSYEQYF

d_gene: TRBD1
abundance: .
v_gene: TRBV10-3
j_gene: TRBJ1-5
CDR3nt: TGTGCCTCCGGGACAGGAGATCAGCCCCAGCATTTT
CDR3aa: CASGTGDQPQHF